Listed below are T cell receptor beta chains from one sample, sequenced in a study of cytomegalovirus exposure and HLA in healthy donors. The repertoire was sequenced with immunoSEQ multiplex PCR; TCRdb's copy has only in-frame clones and lacks some. This table holds 120,000 or so clones, 65% to 85% found once. Source material: PBMCs. These receptors came from a man aged 18 to 35 in good health and CMV-seropositive. Both conserved end residues are part of each CDR3. The D gene is left open where the match is weak. Clone size is stated in some rows and not others, as once, few, many or a class when expanded.

J gene,CDR3 length,D gene,V gene,clone size,CDR3 DNA,CDR3 protein
TRBJ2-2,18,TRBD1,TRBV6-4,NA,TGTGCCAGCAGTGTAGATGCACCGGGACAGGGAAACACCGGGGAGCTGTTTTTT,CASSVDAPGQGNTGELFF
TRBJ1-4,18,TRBD1,TRBV4-2,NA,TGTGCCAGCAGCCAAGATGGGGCGAGAACAGGGGACGGAGAAAAACTGTTTTTT,CASSQDGARTGDGEKLFF
TRBJ1-1,17,NA,TRBV23-1,NA,TGCGTCAGCAGTCAATCGCGGACTAGTCAGGAGAACACTGAAGCTTTCTTT,CVSSQSRTSQENTEAFF
TRBJ1-4,15,TRBD1,TRBV7-8,once,TGTGCCAGCAGCTCGGACAGGGTCATAAGAGAAAAACTGTTTTTT,CASSSDRVIREKLFF
TRBJ2-7,15,TRBD1,TRBV4-3,once,TGCGCCAGCAGCCAACGGACAGGGGTTTTGCACGAGCAGTACTTC,CASSQRTGVLHEQYF
TRBJ1-3,13,NA,TRBV30,NA,TGTGCGTGTGTCTACAGCTCTGGAAACACCATATATTTT,CACVYSSGNTIYF
TRBJ1-1,12,NA,TRBV19,few,TGTGCCAGTAGCCCCAGGGGCTCTGAAGCTTTCTTT,CASSPRGSEAFF
TRBJ1-1,14,NA,TRBV27,NA,TGTGCCAGCAGGACCGGCGAGGGTGGCACTGAAGCTTTCTTT,CASRTGEGGTEAFF
TRBJ2-5,15,NA,TRBV18,NA,TGTGCCAGCTCACCCTTTTCCGGGATCCAAGAGACCCAGTACTTC,CASSPFSGIQETQYF
TRBJ2-1,20,TRBD2,TRBV29-1,NA,TGCAGCTACACATCGCCGCCCGGGACTAGCGTCCGCCCGTACTTCAATGAGCAGTTCTTC,CSYTSPPGTSVRPYFNEQFF
TRBJ1-3,15,NA,TRBV5-1,NA,TGCGCCAGCAGCTTGGGGCAGTTCTCTGGAAACACCATATATTTT,CASSLGQFSGNTIYF
TRBJ2-1,15,NA,TRBV5-4,once,TGTGCCAGCAGGTCGGGTCACGGCACCTACAATGAGCAGTTCTTC,CASRSGHGTYNEQFF
TRBJ2-7,14,NA,TRBV6-6,few,TGTGCCAGCAGTTACGTGCCCCCGGAGGCCGAGCAGTACTTC,CASSYVPPEAEQYF
TRBJ1-2,14,NA,TRBV5-6,NA,TGTGCCAGCAGCCCCCAGGACAAGAACTATGGCTACACCTTC,CASSPQDKNYGYTF
TRBJ1-5,15,TRBD1,TRBV5-1,NA,TGCGCCAGCAGCTTGGAAGGACAGGTCCATCAGCCCCAGCATTTT,CASSLEGQVHQPQHF
TRBJ2-7,15,TRBD2,TRBV7-9,NA,TGTGCCAGCAGCCAAGGACTAGCGGGAAACAACGAGCAGTACTTC,CASSQGLAGNNEQYF
TRBJ1-6,14,NA,TRBV5-5,few,TGTGCCAGCAGCACTACAGGGCTAAATTCACCCCTCCACTTT,CASSTTGLNSPLHF
TRBJ2-7,14,NA,TRBV6-5,NA,TGTGCCAGCAAGGGGACTTTAAAAAGGGACGAGCAGTACTTC,CASKGTLKRDEQYF
TRBJ2-2,16,TRBD2,TRBV4-3,NA,TGCGCCAGCAGCCATGTAACTAGCGGGAGGGCCGGGGAGCTGTTTTTT,CASSHVTSGRAGELFF
TRBJ2-5,16,TRBD2,TRBV11-2,NA,TGTGCCAGCAGCGAAACTAGCGTCCCGACCAAAGAGACCCAGTACTTC,CASSETSVPTKETQYF
TRBJ1-5,15,TRBD1,TRBV27,NA,TGTGCCAGCAGTCTGGGACAGGGTTTGCATCAGCCCCAGCATTTT,CASSLGQGLHQPQHF
TRBJ2-7,15,NA,TRBV5-5,NA,TGTGCCAGCATACCTGCCCCAGGGGGACTCTACGAGCAGTACTTC,CASIPAPGGLYEQYF
TRBJ1-1,17,TRBD1,TRBV11-2,NA,TGTGCCAGCAGCGCCGGGGACAGGGTTGGGTCGAACACTGAAGCTTTCTTT,CASSAGDRVGSNTEAFF
TRBJ2-1,16,TRBD1,TRBV19,NA,TGTGCCAGTAGTATTAGGACAGGGGACGATGGTGATGAGCAGTTCTTC,CASSIRTGDDGDEQFF
TRBJ2-6,15,TRBD1,TRBV6-1,NA,TGTGCCAGCAGCTCGGGACAGTCTGGGGCCAACGTCCTGACTTTC,CASSSGQSGANVLTF
TRBJ2-7,15,TRBD1,TRBV5-1,once,TGCGCCAGCAGCTCCTGGACAGGGAGCTCCTACGAGCAGTACTTC,CASSSWTGSSYEQYF
TRBJ1-2,14,NA,TRBV2,NA,TGTGCCAGCAGTGTAGGGAAGCAGGGCTATGGCTACACCTTC,CASSVGKQGYGYTF
TRBJ1-6,17,NA,TRBV7-9,NA,TGTGCCAGCAGCCGCTCCGGGACACGGCTTTATAATTCACCCCTCCACTTT,CASSRSGTRLYNSPLHF
TRBJ1-3,14,NA,TRBV6-1,NA,TGTGCCAGCAAGCGGGGGAGGGGTGGAAACACCATATATTTT,CASKRGRGGNTIYF
TRBJ1-1,13,NA,TRBV30,NA,TGTGCCTGGAGTGTGGGAGTCGCTAGTGAAGCTTTCTTT,CAWSVGVASEAFF
TRBJ1-2,15,TRBD1,TRBV4-3,NA,TGCGCCAGCAGCCGGGACGGACAGGGACCCTATGGCTACACCTTC,CASSRDGQGPYGYTF
TRBJ1-2,17,NA,TRBV15,once,TGTGCCACCAGCAGAAAATGGGAGGATAAAGCTAACTATGGCTACACCTTC,CATSRKWEDKANYGYTF
TRBJ2-7,14,TRBD1,TRBV7-9,NA,TGTGCCAGCAGCTTAGGACAGGGGTTGTACGAGCAGTACTTC,CASSLGQGLYEQYF
TRBJ1-1,14,NA,TRBV9,NA,TGTGCCAGCAGCGTATCAGCAGAGGGCACTGAAGCTTTCTTT,CASSVSAEGTEAFF
TRBJ2-1,15,NA,TRBV6-5,NA,TGTGCCAGCAGCCTGGGGGGACCCACAATCAATGAGCAGTTCTTC,CASSLGGPTINEQFF
TRBJ1-1,13,NA,TRBV6-5,NA,TGTGCCAGCAGACAGGGAATGAACACTGAAGCTTTCTTT,CASRQGMNTEAFF